The following is a T cell receptor (beta chain) sequence with its context. The antigen is undetermined. This entry comes from a study of monozygotic twins with inflammatory bowel disease. Each donor supplied about 2.5 ml of blood. TCRdb re-called the 5' RACE reads and gives one entry per CDR3 protein, without DNA. Recorded for this sample: 300,000 to 400,000 distinct CDR3 sequences. CDR1 LGHNA and CDR2 YNFKEQ come from the germline V gene. This CDR3 has 14 amino acids. The study, taken as a whole, reports: The inverse Simpson measure of TCRbeta diversity was lower in IBD patients than in healthy co-twins. There was no way to distinguish the different T cell subtypes. Fewer clonotypes were shared with others by IBD patients than by healthy twins, especially with disease activity.

This clonotype was sampled from a human donor with ulcerative colitis or Crohn's disease, or a healthy co-twin of an affected twin (not recorded which). Sequencing was done on a sample of blood. The V gene is TRBV4-2, the J gene TRBJ2-7; the TRBD2 assignment by TCRdb is unverifiable without DNA. This CDR3 reads CASSQERAAGEQYF.